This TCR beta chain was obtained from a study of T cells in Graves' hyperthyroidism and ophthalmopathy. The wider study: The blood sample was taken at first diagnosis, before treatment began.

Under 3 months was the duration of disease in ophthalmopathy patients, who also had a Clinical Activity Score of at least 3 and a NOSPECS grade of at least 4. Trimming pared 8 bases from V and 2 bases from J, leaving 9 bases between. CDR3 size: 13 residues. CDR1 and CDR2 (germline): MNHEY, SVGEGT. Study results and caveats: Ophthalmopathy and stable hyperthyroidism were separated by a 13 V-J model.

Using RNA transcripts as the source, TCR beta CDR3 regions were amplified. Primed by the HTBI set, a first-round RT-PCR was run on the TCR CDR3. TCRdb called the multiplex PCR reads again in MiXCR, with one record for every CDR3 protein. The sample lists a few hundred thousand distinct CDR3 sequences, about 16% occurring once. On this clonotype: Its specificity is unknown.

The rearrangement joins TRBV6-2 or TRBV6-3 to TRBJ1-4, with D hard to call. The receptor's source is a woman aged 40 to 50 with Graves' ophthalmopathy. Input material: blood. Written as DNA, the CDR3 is TGTGCCAGCGGCAGGACGACTAATGAAAAACTGTTTTTT. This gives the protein CASGRTTNEKLFF.